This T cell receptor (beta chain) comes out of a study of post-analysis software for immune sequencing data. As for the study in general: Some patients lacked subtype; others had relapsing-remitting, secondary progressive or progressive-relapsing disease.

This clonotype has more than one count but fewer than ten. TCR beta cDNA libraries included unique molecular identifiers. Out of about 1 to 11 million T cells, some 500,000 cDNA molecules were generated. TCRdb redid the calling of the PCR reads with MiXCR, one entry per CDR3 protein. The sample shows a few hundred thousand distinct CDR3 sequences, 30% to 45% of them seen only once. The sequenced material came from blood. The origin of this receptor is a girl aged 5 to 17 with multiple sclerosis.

Here the CDR3 reads CSYRPGGTTDTQYF. Here the CDR3 DNA reads TGCAGCTACCGCCCCGGAGGGACCACAGATACGCAGTATTTT. The chain couples TRBV29-1 to TRBJ2-3, with D possibly TRBD2 on 6 matching bases. The germline gives CDR1 SQVTM, CDR2 ANQGSEA. CDR3 length: 14 residues. V dropped 8 bases and J dropped 2 bases, with 17 bases sitting between them.